Below, one TCR beta chain is given with its context. Its specificity is not known. Time point indicated: new active TB diagnosis, blood taken before or within 7 days of starting treatment. Each patient had positive sputum smear microscopy and/or positive culture. Unsorted cryopreserved PBMC were sequenced, averaging roughly 100,000 T cells per clinical donor. Deletions cut 0 bases from V and 1 base from J, with 7 bases between. This CDR3 is built from 15 residues. Germline V gives CDR1 MNHEY, CDR2 SMNVEV (reference sequence). These data originate in a study of T cells in tuberculosis. Study-level background: This South African cohort compared adolescents with or without latent tuberculosis against adults with active tuberculosis.

Data came from immunoSEQ multiplex PCR; TCRdb stores just in-frame clones and leaves some out. Of 25,000 to 35,000 clones in the sample, 86% were seen once. Findings and caveats of the study: Active tuberculosis alpha repertoires lay closer to GMM-specific TCRs than controls'.

This rearrangement joins TRBV27 to TRBJ2-1; D is possibly TRBD2 (6 bases). Sequencing used PBMCs, obtained at tuberculosis diagnosis. This receptor was obtained from an adult with tuberculosis. CDR3 sequence: CASSLSSGSYNEQFF. The CDR3 DNA sequence: TGTGCCAGCAGTTTATCGAGCGGGTCCTACAATGAGCAGTTCTTC.